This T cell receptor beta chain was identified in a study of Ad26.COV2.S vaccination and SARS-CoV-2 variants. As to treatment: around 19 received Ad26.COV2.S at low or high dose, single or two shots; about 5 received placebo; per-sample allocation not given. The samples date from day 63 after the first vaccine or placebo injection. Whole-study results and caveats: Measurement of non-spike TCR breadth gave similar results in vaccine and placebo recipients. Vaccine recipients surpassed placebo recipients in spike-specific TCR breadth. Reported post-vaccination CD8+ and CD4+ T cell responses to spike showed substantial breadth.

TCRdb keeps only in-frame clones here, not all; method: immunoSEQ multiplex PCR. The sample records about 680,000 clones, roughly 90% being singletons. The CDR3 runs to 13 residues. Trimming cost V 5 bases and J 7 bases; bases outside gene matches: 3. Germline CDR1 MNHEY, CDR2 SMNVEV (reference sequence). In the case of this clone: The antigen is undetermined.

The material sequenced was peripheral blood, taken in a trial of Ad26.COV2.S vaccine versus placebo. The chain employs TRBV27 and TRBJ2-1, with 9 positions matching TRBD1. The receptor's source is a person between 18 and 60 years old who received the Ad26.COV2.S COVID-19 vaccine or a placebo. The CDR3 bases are TGTGCCAGCAGTGTGGACAGGGGAAATGAGCAGTTCTTC. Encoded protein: CASSVDRGNEQFF.